Below, one T cell receptor (beta chain) is given with its context. Its antigen is not identified. The sample comes from a study of cytomegalovirus exposure and HLA in healthy donors. Study-level findings and limits: In vitro checks showed that a few CMV-associated chains really do target CMV antigens. The dataset shows that most TCR sequences were rare, while some public TCRs occurred in many donors. The study listed approximately 160 cytomegalovirus-associated TCR beta chains.

It was the roughly 130-subject validation cohort, separate from the approximately 620-subject first cohort, to which the donors belonged. The CDR3 is 16 amino acids. The germline V gene encodes CDR1 SNHLY and CDR2 FYNNEI. V was trimmed by 8 bases and J by 0 bases, leaving 19 bases between them. TCRdb keeps only in-frame clones here, not all; method: immunoSEQ multiplex PCR. The repertoire has about 170,000 clones, 65% to 90% of them found once; the top ten carry around 2.1%. The chain employs TRBV2 and TRBJ1-2; no firm D call. The receptor comes from a woman younger than 35 in good health and CMV-seronegative. Input material: PBMCs. CDR3 sequence reads: CASLYGSHTTNYGYTF. The CDR3 DNA reads as TGTGCCAGCCTTTACGGGAGCCACACAACTAACTATGGCTACACCTTC.